This note documents a single TCR beta chain sequence. Its antigen is currently not known. Base-call qualities are not available, and no considerably larger clone is one nucleotide away. The data stem from a study of T cell responses to AZD1222 COVID-19 vaccine (dated by TCRdb to the early 2020s). For the study in its entirety: TCR sequencing covered 233 trial participants: 200 to 210 given two doses of AZD1222 and some 25 given two doses of MenACWY control vaccine. Enrollment into the trials was organized by age into subgroups of 18-55, 56-69 and 70-plus years, and those subgroups contained roughly 150, 30 and 60 TCR-sequenced participants, respectively.

V drops 8 bases and J drops 8 bases, leaving 24 bases in between. Taken from cysteine to phenylalanine, the CDR3 has 16 residues. Only the CDR3 part of the read is kept: 48 bases, read in frame from the first base. CDR1 and CDR2, looked up from the germline V gene (reference sequence), are WNHNN and SYGVQD. Study-wide conclusions, independent of this receptor: Spike-specific TCR breadth and depth rose significantly after two AZD1222 doses compared with day 0 and with MenACWY recipients. Because no samples from the day 14 peak response were available, repertoires could be characterized only after the peak T cell response. The 56-69-year group was small, and its depth increase did not reach significance, likely because of low power. Only five or six AZD1222 recipients were SARS-CoV-2 seropositive at baseline, limiting conclusions about previously exposed vaccinees. CD4 TCRs associated with the vaccine covered the entire spike protein, and the dominant responses were in regions 160-218 and 743-854. Most participants were white British and females outnumbered males, and the authors suggested that clonal diversity may have been underestimated. Epitopes outside the regions mutated in the B.1.351 and B.1.1.7 variants were reportedly recognized by nearly half of the unique spike-specific TCRs.

The label giving this sample's time point can be read as: about 28 days (+/-7) after the second vaccine dose. AZD1222 recipients whose second dose came at about 4 weeks and those whose second dose came at about 12 weeks were combined into one group, since spike-specific TCR depth and breadth did not differ between the two schedules. Vaccinee samples were obtained from the UK trials COV001 and COV002, which included a single-blind randomized controlled phase 2/3 trial of AZD1222 (ChAdOx1 nCoV-19) in healthy adults. Trial participant PBMC samples were collected at day 0 and day 28 after the second dose for TCRbeta chain sequencing. The CDR3 regions of human TCRbeta chains were analyzed by immunosequencing. As for how the authors treated the data: Repertoire TCRs were checked for matches against a reference library of SARS-CoV-2-specific TCRs that had been generated using the MIRA antigen-specificity platform. Breadth was defined as the fraction of unique TCRs that were SARS-CoV-2-associated, and depth was defined as the fraction of total T cells that were SARS-CoV-2-associated. Using the MIRA data, each spike-specific TCR was mapped to the spike region that the TCR reacts to and placed in a CD4 or CD8 class. Log10-transformed breadth and depth values were compared by one-way ANOVA with Sidak's multiple comparisons tests. Imported from immuneACCESS, the table was reduced by TCRdb to in-frame sequences with V and J called. These copies leave out some clones; in studies compared against another copy, an unresolved V gene accounts for under half, and the cause of the remainder is not known. The V and J calls and clone size come from that table; D and trimming were worked out from the DNA. In this sample the table shows 65,000 to 90,000 clones, 70% to 90% of which occur a single time. The top ten clones comprise around 1.3% of the sample.

The starting material was peripheral blood, obtained 28 days after the second AZD1222 dose. The chain uses TRBV10-1 and TRBJ1-4; the D gene is unclear. The TCR was taken from an adult who received the AZD1222 COVID-19 vaccine. The bases are TGCGCCAGCCAGTTCGGTGGCGAGGGCTTGGGCGAAAAACTGTTTTTT. Translation gives CASQFGGEGLGEKLFF.